This T cell receptor (beta chain) is drawn from a study of CD8 T cells in Susac syndrome (dated by TCRdb to between 2017 and 2020). A note on the overall study: Among the sequenced Susac syndrome patients, 5 or 6 had clinically active disease and 8 or 9 were in clinical remission. At the time of blood withdrawal, Susac syndrome patients were either therapy-naive, taking corticosteroids (with some also receiving IVIg), or on IVIg alone. The study used repertoire sequencing to test whether antigen drove CD8+ T cell activation and differentiation in Susac syndrome.

RNA was extracted with the RNeasy kit and roughly 0.5 to 1 ug was reverse transcribed using random hexamers. The immunoSEQ multiplex PCR assay, covering 54 Vbeta and 13 Jbeta segments, was used to amplify TCR beta CDR3 regions. PCR amplification bias was corrected using a synthetic template baseline for primer optimization and computational correction. The original pipeline was this. Reads were assigned to V, D and J genes according to IMGT and analyzed in immunoSEQ Analyzer, with only productive sequences retained. Clonality was computed as one minus Shannon entropy normalized by log2 of the number of productive unique sequences. For each patient and control, public and private clones were evaluated among the 100 most prevalent clones. Susac-specific clones were defined as absent from healthy and MS cohorts, over a thousand published viral clones and other ImmuneACCESS disease sequences. TCRdb's own reprocessing of the public reads used fastp at Q25 and MiXCR and kept productive beta chains. Every distinct CDR3 protein forms one entry, paired with its most common genes and DNA. These V and J calls originate from TCRdb's pipeline instead of the authors' own analysis. Recorded for this sample are 210,000 or so distinct CDR3 sequences; 94% of them occurred a single time. Under 0.2% of the sample goes to the ten largest clones.

A remark on this clonotype: Its antigen specificity is not known. Nothing much larger sits one base from this clone, and base qualities are not available.

Peripheral blood CD8+ and CD4+ T cells from healthy donors, Susac syndrome patients and multiple sclerosis patients were profiled by high-throughput TCR beta sequencing. Susac syndrome patients met recently defined diagnostic criteria for definite or probable disease. Bulk CD8+ and CD4+ T cells were purified by magnetic negative isolation, whereas CD8+ TEMRA cells were enriched by FACS. Blood was drawn into EDTA tubes, processed within 24 hours, and PBMCs were isolated by density gradient centrifugation. PBMCs intended for TCR sequencing were cryopreserved in liquid nitrogen and thawed later in a water bath at 37 degrees C. A purity of at least 90% was achieved for sorted or isolated CD4+, CD8+ and CD8+ TEMRA cells. The germline V gene encodes CDR1 LNHNV and CDR2 YYDKDF (reference sequence). V loses 8 bases of germline sequence and J loses 1 base, and the interval between the two ends is 8 bases. Measured from the cysteine to the phenylalanine, the CDR3 is 12 residues long. Only CDR3 DNA remains: 36 bases, in frame from the first base.

On the study overall, not on this receptor specifically: The CD4+ T cell repertoire of patients with Susac syndrome showed no detectable clonal expansion. The TCR sequencing and HLA analysis was acknowledged to have included a relatively small number of individuals.

The sequenced sample consisted of CD4+ T cells from PBMCs. This sequence was found in a human donor with Susac syndrome. The chain links TRBV15 with TRBJ1-1; there is no confident call for the D gene. The CDR3 reads CATGGPNTEAFF. The nucleotides are TGTGCCACCGGAGGGCCGAACACTGAAGCTTTCTTT.